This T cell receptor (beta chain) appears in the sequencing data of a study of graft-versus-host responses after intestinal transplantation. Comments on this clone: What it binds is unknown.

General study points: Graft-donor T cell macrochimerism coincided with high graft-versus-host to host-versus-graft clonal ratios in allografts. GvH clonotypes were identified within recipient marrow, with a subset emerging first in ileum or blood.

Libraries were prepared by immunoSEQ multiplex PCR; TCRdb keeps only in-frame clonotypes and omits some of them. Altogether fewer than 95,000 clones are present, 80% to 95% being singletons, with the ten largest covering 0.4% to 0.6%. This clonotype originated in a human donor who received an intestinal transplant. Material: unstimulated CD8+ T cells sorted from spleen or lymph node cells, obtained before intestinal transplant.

The DNA of the CDR3 is TGCGCCAGCAGCCGAGGAGAGACAGGGAACTATGGCTACACCTTC. Translating it yields CASSRGETGNYGYTF. The V and J genes are TRBV4-3 and TRBJ1-2; 7 bases map to TRBD1. This CDR3 contains 15 residues. With V trimmed by 4 bases and J by 2 bases, 7 bases remained unmatched. The germline CDR1 and CDR2 sequences are LGHNA and YSLEER.